This T cell receptor (beta chain) came from a study of cytomegalovirus exposure and HLA in healthy donors. Study as a whole: Previous work identified 90 million to 130 million unique TCR beta sequences from around 200 million T cells.

Comments on this clone: What it binds is unknown.

The study's findings and limits: In a later analysis, specific HLA alleles were associated with approximately 16,000 TCR beta sequences at a 0.05 false discovery rate.

13 Jbeta primers and 60 Vbeta primers were used for the PCR. Sequenced by immunoSEQ multiplex PCR; TCRdb stores in-frame clones only, minus some. Altogether 100,000 to 150,000 clones are present, over 70% being singletons, with the ten largest covering over 2.5%. Germline-derived CDR1 and CDR2 are SGHVS and FQNEAQ. The CDR3 has 15 residues. V lost 4 bases to trimming and J lost 1 base, with 14 bases between them. The specimen was PBMCs. The V call is TRBV7-8, the J call TRBJ2-7; the D gene is possibly TRBD1 (6 bases). The origin of this receptor is a woman between 45 and 65 years old in good health and CMV-seronegative. The CDR3 protein is CASSSVQTGSYEQYF. CDR3 bases: TGTGCCAGCAGCTCAGTCCAGACAGGTTCCTACGAGCAGTACTTC.